One sample yielded the 8 T cell receptor beta chains listed below, sequenced in a study of blood T cell repertoires in COVID-19. Libraries were prepared by immunoSEQ multiplex PCR; TCRdb keeps only in-frame clonotypes and omits some of them. The table lists around 340,000 clones, about 86% of them singletons. Sequencing was carried out using PBMCs or T cells enriched from blood (not recorded which). These receptor sequences come from a middle-aged woman with acute COVID-19.

The J gene is TRBJ2-5, the V gene TRBV6-5, with TRBD2 matching over 13 bases. V gave up 9 bases and J gave up 5 bases; unmatched junction bases: 6. The germline V gene encodes CDR1 MNHEY and CDR2 SVGAGI. CDR3 length: 14 amino acids. CDR3 DNA sequence: TGTGCCAGTCAGGGACTAGCGGGACGCGAGACCCAGTACTTC. Translating gives CASQGLAGRETQYF.

The V and J genes are TRBV5-4 and TRBJ2-7, with TRBD1 as a possible D gene (6 bases). V lost 4 bases and J 6 bases, leaving 17 bases between the germline ends. This CDR3 region has 14 residues. Germline V gene lookup returns CDR1 SGHNT and CDR2 YYREEE (reference sequence). CDR3 loop: CASSPDSRGLEQYF. The CDR3 DNA follows: TGTGCCAGCAGCCCGGACAGCCGGGGCCTCGAGCAGTACTTC. Based on the CDR3 plus reference TRBV5-4 and TRBJ2-7, the full variable domain is ETGVTQSPTHLIKTRGQQVTLRCSSQSGHNTVSWYQQALGQGPQFIFQYYREEENGRGNFPPRFSGLQFPNYSSELNVNALELDDSALYLCASSPDSRGLEQYFGPGTRLTVT.

This chain uses TRBV14 with TRBJ2-7; 7 bases are shared with TRBD1. Trimming at V came to 2 bases and at J to 3 bases, leaving 7 bases not matched to a gene. Germline V gene sequence: CDR1 SGHDN, CDR2 FVKESK. The CDR3 extends over 15 amino acids. The CDR3 protein is CASSQKGQPFYEQYF. The CDR3 nucleotides read TGTGCCAGCAGCCAAAAGGGACAGCCTTTCTACGAGCAGTACTTC.

The rearrangement uses TRBV27 and TRBJ1-1, with a possible D match to TRBD1 (6 bases). CDR3 length: 15 amino acids. The germline gives CDR1 MNHEY, CDR2 SMNVEV (reference sequence). V lost 6 bases and J lost 1, with 15 bases in between. CDR3 nucleotide sequence: TGTGCCAGCAGACCGAGAGGACAGAAGAACACTGAAGCTTTCTTT. This codes for CASRPRGQKNTEAFF.

This clone has only one observation. CDR3 residues: CATNGGDRVRTEAFF. The CDR3 DNA follows: TGTGCCACCAACGGTGGCGACAGGGTAAGAACTGAAGCTTTCTTT. The chain employs TRBV15 and TRBJ1-1, with 7 nucleotides matching TRBD1. Germline assignment: CDR1 LNHNV and CDR2 YYDKDF (reference sequence). Trimming took 7 bases from V and 5 from J; bases not matched to a gene: 13. The CDR3 has 15 residues. The whole variable domain, remainder taken from reference TRBV15 and TRBJ1-1, is DAMVIQNPRYQVTQFGKPVTLSCSQTLNHNVMYWYQQKSSQAPKLLFHYYDKDFNNEADTPDNFQSRRPNTSFCFLDIRSPGLGDTAMYLCATNGGDRVRTEAFFGQGTRLTVV.

The rearrangement uses TRBV7-9 and TRBJ2-5; a weak D match, TRBD2 (5 bases). Germline V gene sequence: CDR1 SEHNR, CDR2 FQNEAQ (reference sequence). The CDR3 runs 12 residues. Trimming took off 3 bases at V and 4 bases at J, with 6 bases between the two ends. The CDR3 reads CASSLEVETQYF. CDR3 in DNA: TGTGCCAGCAGCTTGGAGGTAGAGACCCAGTACTTC.

This chain joins TRBV7-2 and TRBJ1-4; 7 positions agree with TRBD1. The CDR3 runs to 15 residues. Germline V CDR1 and CDR2: SGHTA, FQGNSA. V gave up 2 bases and J gave up 5 bases; unmatched junction bases: 5. The CDR3 spells CASSLKGALNEKLFF. CDR3 coding DNA: TGTGCCAGCAGCTTAAAGGGGGCACTAAATGAAAAACTGTTTTTT.

The V and J genes are TRBV7-2 and TRBJ1-4; D not resolved. CDR1 and CDR2 (germline): SGHTA, FQGNSA. V lost 2 bases, J lost 0 bases, and 16 bases lay in between. The CDR3 contains 18 residues. The CDR3 sequence is CASSLYPLTTATNEKLFF. CDR3 DNA: TGTGCCAGCAGCTTATACCCCCTTACCACGGCAACTAATGAAAAACTGTTTTTT. The variable domain in full, with the rest retrieved from reference TRBV7-2 and TRBJ1-4, is GAGVSQSPSNKVTEKGKDVELRCDPISGHTALYWYRQSLGQGLEFLIYFQGNSAPDKSGLPSDRFSAERTGGSVSTLTIQRTQQEDSAVYLCASSLYPLTTATNEKLFFGSGTQLSVL.